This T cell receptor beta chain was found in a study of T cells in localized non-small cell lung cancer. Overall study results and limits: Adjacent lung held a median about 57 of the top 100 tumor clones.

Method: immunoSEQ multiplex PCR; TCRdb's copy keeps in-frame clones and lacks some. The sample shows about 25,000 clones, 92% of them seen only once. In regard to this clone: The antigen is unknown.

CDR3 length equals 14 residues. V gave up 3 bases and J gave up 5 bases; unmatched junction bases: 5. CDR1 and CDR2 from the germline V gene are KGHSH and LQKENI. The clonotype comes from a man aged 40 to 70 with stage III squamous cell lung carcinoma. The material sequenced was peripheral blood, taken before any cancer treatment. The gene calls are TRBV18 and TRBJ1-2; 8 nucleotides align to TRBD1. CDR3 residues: CASSPTGEGYGYTF. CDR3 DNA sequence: TGTGCCAGCTCACCGACAGGGGAAGGGTATGGCTACACCTTC.